A single sample gave rise to the 30 T cell receptor beta chains below, sequenced in a study of blood T cell repertoires in COVID-19. Sequencing was performed with immunoSEQ multiplex PCR; in TCRdb, only in-frame clones are kept and a portion is missing. The sample lists more than 300,000 clones, roughly four fifths occurring once. The sequencing sample was made of PBMCs or T cells enriched from blood (not recorded which). The receptors shown here come from a woman aged 45-65 years who had recovered from COVID-19.

The CDR3 sequence: CASSTDRGPEYSNQPQHF. The DNA of the CDR3 is TGTGCCAGCAGTACGGACAGGGGGCCTGAGTATAGCAATCAGCCCCAGCATTTT. V and J are TRBV6-2 or TRBV6-3 and TRBJ1-5; the match to TRBD1 covers 11 bases. The CDR3 has 18 amino acids. Germline CDR1 and CDR2: MNHEY and SVGEGT. V was pared by 5 bases and J by 0 bases, with 9 bases of the junction left unmatched.

On this clone: Being one base from a much bigger clone, this may be a read error. The gene calls are TRBV7-2 and TRBJ1-1; TRBD1 agrees at 8 bases. Germline V gives CDR1 SGHTA, CDR2 FQGNSA. Trimming removed 3 bases from V and 2 bases from J; junction bases left unmatched: 2. The CDR3 consists of 14 residues. In DNA form, the CDR3 reads TGTGCCAGCAGCTTGACAGGGGCCAACACTGAAGCTTTCTTT. Translation gives CASSLTGANTEAFF.

This chain connects TRBV7-9 to TRBJ2-1, with no clear D. Between the trimmed V and J ends, which lost 2 bases and 6 bases, there was a span of 14 bases. Germline-derived CDR1 and CDR2 are SEHNR and FQNEAQ (reference sequence). The CDR3 spans 15 residues. As DNA, the CDR3 is TGTGCCAGCAGCTTAAAGGCGTGGAGCTCCAATGAGCAGTTCTTC. Its translation is CASSLKAWSSNEQFF.

The chain couples TRBV19 to TRBJ2-7, with 9 bases aligning to TRBD1. Germline V gives CDR1 LNHDA, CDR2 SQIVND (reference sequence). The CDR3 has 15 residues. The V and J ends lost 6 bases and 1 base, in that order; junction bases with no gene match: 7. CDR3 loop: CASSWGQGGSYEQYF. The CDR3 bases are TGTGCCAGTAGCTGGGGACAGGGTGGGTCCTACGAGCAGTACTTC.

The V call is TRBV2, the J call TRBJ2-1; TRBD2 aligns across 10 bases. V was pared by 4 bases and J by 1 base, with 4 bases of the junction left unmatched. CDR1 and CDR2 from the germline V gene are SNHLY and FYNNEI. The CDR3 loop spans 16 amino acids. CDR3 sequence: CASSGGLADSYNEQFF. In DNA, the CDR3 is TGTGCCAGCAGTGGAGGACTAGCGGATTCCTACAATGAGCAGTTCTTC.

CDR3 loop: CASSSSGRYNSPLHF. In DNA form, the CDR3 reads TGTGCCAGCAGTTCCTCGGGTCGATATAATTCACCCCTCCACTTT. The V call is TRBV28, the J call TRBJ1-6; D gene uncertain. V lost 4 bases and J lost 4, with 11 bases in between. This CDR3 spans 15 amino acids. Germline V gene sequence: CDR1 MDHEN, CDR2 SYDVKM.

A few counts support this clone. This sequence joins TRBV15 and TRBJ1-2; tentatively, D is TRBD1 (5 bases). Looked up from germline, CDR1 is LNHNV and CDR2 is YYDKDF (reference sequence). This CDR3 has 13 amino acids. V lost 6 bases and J 2 bases, leaving 10 bases between the germline ends. CDR3 region: CATSLGGNYGYTF. The CDR3 nucleotides are TGTGCCACCAGTTTGGGGGGGAACTATGGCTACACCTTC.

The chain employs TRBV18 and TRBJ1-6, with a weak D call TRBD1 (5 bases). The CDR3 sequence is 14 residues long. The ends were cut back, 2 bases at V and 10 bases at J, with 12 bases in the middle. Per germline, CDR1 KGHSH and CDR2 LQKENI. CDR3 amino acids: CASSPDSGGSPLHF. The CDR3 DNA reads TGTGCCAGCTCACCAGACAGCGGGGGATCACCCCTCCACTTT. The complete variable domain, with remaining parts taken from reference TRBV18 and TRBJ1-6, reads NAGVMQNPRHLVRRRGQEARLRCSPMKGHSHVYWYRQLPEEGLKFMVYLQKENIIDESGMPKERFSAEFPKEGPSILRIQQVVRGDSAAYFCASSPDSGGSPLHFGNGTRLTVT.

V gene TRBV30 combines with J gene TRBJ2-1; no clear D gene. Germline V CDR1 and CDR2: GTSNPN, SVGIG (reference sequence). The CDR3 is 13 residues long. V dropped 4 bases and J dropped 0 bases, with 7 bases sitting between them. The DNA of the CDR3 is TGTGCCTGGACCAAGAGCTCCTACAATGAGCAGTTCTTC. It encodes CAWTKSSYNEQFF.

The chain joins TRBV27 to TRBJ1-5; TRBD1 agrees at 12 bases. The CDR3 totals 18 residues. Germline trimming cut 1 base from V and 0 bases from J; bases unmatched to any gene: 4. Germline V lookup: CDR1 MNHEY, CDR2 SMNVEV (reference sequence). The chain's CDR3 is CASSLYGTGGHSNQPQHF. CDR3 nucleotides: TGTGCCAGCAGTTTATATGGGACAGGGGGCCATAGCAATCAGCCCCAGCATTTT.

This sequence joins TRBV6-5 and TRBJ2-1; the D is unclear. V lost 2 bases, J lost 8 bases, and 13 bases lay in between. Germline-derived CDR1 and CDR2 are MNHEY and SVGAGI. The CDR3 runs 14 residues. CDR3 in amino acids: CASSYAAFMDEQFF. CDR3 bases: TGTGCCAGCAGTTACGCGGCATTTATGGATGAGCAGTTCTTC.

V is TRBV9 and J is TRBJ2-7; D ambiguous. The CDR3 length is 14 residues. Per germline, CDR1 SGDLS and CDR2 YYNGEE. Trimming cost V 0 bases and J 2 bases, with 9 bases left between them. The CDR3 loop is CASSVDSLTYEQYF. CDR3 bases: TGTGCCAGCAGCGTAGACTCACTTACCTACGAGCAGTACTTC.

The chain carries TRBV3-1 (or the pseudogene TRBV3-2) and TRBJ2-1, with 11 bases lining up with TRBD2. Per the germline V gene, CDR1 is LGHDT and CDR2 is YNNKEL (reference sequence). V shed 3 bases, J shed 1 base, and the junction held 14 bases outside the gene matches. The CDR3 covers 20 residues. CDR3 in DNA: TGTGCCAGCAGCCATTTCCCGGAACTAGCGGGAGCACTGTCCTACAATGAGCAGTTCTTC. It yields the protein CASSHFPELAGALSYNEQFF.

The gene calls are TRBV5-6 and TRBJ2-2, with 11 positions matching TRBD1. Germline-derived CDR1 and CDR2 are SGHDT and YYEEEE. The CDR3 has 17 residues. The junction had 8 bases not matched to a gene; V was cut back by 2 bases and J by 5 bases. This chain's CDR3 is CASSFYGGQGVTGELFF. The CDR3 nucleotides are TGTGCCAGCAGCTTCTACGGGGGACAGGGGGTGACCGGGGAGCTGTTTTTT.

Concerning this clone: The sample has other DNA sequences that encode this CDR3 too. The chain uses TRBV4-2 and TRBJ1-5; no clear D. V was shortened by 0 bases and J by 0 bases, with 9 bases between the two germline ends. The germline V gene has CDR1 LGHNA and CDR2 YNFKEQ. The CDR3 is 16 amino acids. The CDR3 region is CASSQDPGNSNQPQHF. The CDR3 DNA is TGTGCCAGCAGCCAAGATCCGGGGAATAGCAATCAGCCCCAGCATTTT.

V gene TRBV6-5 combines with J gene TRBJ1-1, with TRBD1 matching over 8 bases. Germline trimming cut 5 bases from V and 4 bases from J; bases unmatched to any gene: 9. The CDR3 runs to 15 residues. From germline, CDR1 is MNHEY and CDR2 SVGAGI. CDR3 DNA sequence: TGTGCCAGCAGTCGCCCGGGACAGGCGGGCACTGAAGCTTTCTTT. It encodes CASSRPGQAGTEAFF.

This chain links TRBV12-3 or TRBV12-4 with TRBJ2-2; D not certain. Trimming took 6 bases from V and 9 from J, leaving 8 bases between them. This CDR3 is built from 11 residues. The CDR3 sequence is CASSRLRELFF. DNA for the CDR3: TGTGCCAGCAGCCGGTTAAGGGAGCTGTTTTTT.

The V gene is TRBV18, the J gene TRBJ1-1, with TRBD1 identical over 11 bases. Germline V gives CDR1 KGHSH, CDR2 LQKENI. Trimming removed 3 bases from V and 5 bases from J; junction bases left unmatched: 8. The CDR3 loop spans 16 amino acids. The CDR3 DNA reads TGTGCCAGCTCACCGCGGACAGGGGGCGTGAGGACTGAAGCTTTCTTT. Protein product: CASSPRTGGVRTEAFF.

The V gene is TRBV5-5, the J gene TRBJ2-5; TRBD2 might be the D (5 bases). This CDR3 is 12 amino acids long. The germline V and J ends were trimmed by 4 bases and 7 bases, with 11 bases remaining between them. Germline CDR1 SGHKS, CDR2 YYEKEE (reference sequence). The CDR3 spells CASSALEGTQYF. The DNA of the CDR3 is TGTGCCAGCAGCGCCTTAGAGGGGACCCAGTACTTC. Drawing the rest from reference TRBV5-5 and TRBJ2-5, the complete variable domain is DAGVTQSPTHLIKTRGQQVTLRCSPISGHKSVSWYQQVLGQGPQFIFQYYEKEERGRGNFPDRFSARQFPNYSSELNVNALLLGDSALYLCASSALEGTQYFGPGTRLLVL.

The chain links TRBV4-2 to TRBJ1-6; D is undetermined. V was clipped by 0 bases and J by 7 bases, with 10 bases between them. Germline V gene data show CDR1 as LGHNA and CDR2 as YNFKEQ. This CDR3 spans 15 amino acids. The DNA of the CDR3 is TGTGCCAGCAGCCAAGATCGGGTTGAGAATTCACCCCTCCACTTT. Its protein product is CASSQDRVENSPLHF.

CDR3 amino acids: CASSAGRAETQYF. For the CDR3, the DNA is TGTGCCAGCAGTGCGGGTCGGGCAGAGACCCAGTACTTC. The genes are TRBV3-1 (or the pseudogene TRBV3-2) and TRBJ2-5; perhaps TRBD2 as D (5 bases). CDR1 is LGHDT, CDR2 YNNKEL, per germline (reference sequence). Trimming shortened V by 6 bases and J by 4 bases, and 12 bases separated the two germline ends. The CDR3 runs to 13 residues.

The rearrangement uses TRBV5-1 and TRBJ1-1, with D unclear. Trimming pared 3 bases from V and 4 bases from J, leaving 19 bases between. Looked up from germline, CDR1 is SGHRS and CDR2 is YFSETQ. There are 16 residues in the CDR3. DNA for the CDR3: TGCGCCAGCAGCTCTCTTACCTCCCGGGTCGGCACTGAAGCTTTCTTT. Its translation is CASSSLTSRVGTEAFF.

The chain employs TRBV5-5 and TRBJ1-1; unclear D gene. The CDR3 sequence is 14 residues long. In germline, CDR1 is SGHKS, CDR2 YYEKEE (reference sequence). Trimming removed 3 bases at V and 4 bases at J, with 13 bases between. The CDR3, as DNA: TGTGCCAGCAGCTATTCCCCCGAGGGCACTGAAGCTTTCTTT. The encoded protein is CASSYSPEGTEAFF.

CDR3 DNA sequence: TGTGCCAGCAGTGAATTCGGGGACACTGAAGCTTTCTTT. It yields the protein CASSEFGDTEAFF. The chain uses TRBV6-1 and TRBJ1-1; unclear D gene. The CDR3 is 13 residues long. Deletions cut 2 bases from V and 3 bases from J, with 7 bases between. Germline values: CDR1 MNHNS, CDR2 SASEGT.

V usage is TRBV29-1 and J usage is TRBJ2-3; D is uncertain. The CDR3 contains 11 residues. The germline V gene encodes CDR1 SQVTM and CDR2 ANQGSEA. V lost 3 bases, J lost 5 bases, and 6 bases lay in between. The CDR3 DNA reads as TGCAGCGTTGATTCGGGAGATACGCAGTATTTT. Its protein product is CSVDSGDTQYF.

This chain uses TRBV19 with TRBJ2-1, with 8 bases matching TRBD2. The J segment lost 9 bases and the V segment lost 6 bases, leaving 4 bases of the junction unmatched. Germline CDR1 LNHDA, CDR2 SQIVND (reference sequence). CDR3 size: 12 residues. CDR3 protein: CASSGTRTEQFF. In nucleotides, the CDR3 is TGTGCCAGTAGCGGGACTAGGACTGAGCAGTTCTTC.

V usage is TRBV19 and J usage is TRBJ1-6; D not resolved. Germline CDR1 is LNHDA and CDR2 is SQIVND (reference sequence). The CDR3 length is 13 residues. Trimming took 4 bases from V and 7 from J, leaving 8 bases between them. This chain's CDR3 is CASSRSGNSPLHF. DNA for the CDR3: TGTGCCAGTAGTAGGTCCGGGAATTCACCCCTCCACTTT.

The V call is TRBV6-2 or TRBV6-3, the J call TRBJ2-5, with 7 nucleotides matching TRBD2. The CDR3 has 15 amino acids. CDR1 is MNHEY, CDR2 SVGEGT, per germline. The J segment lost 7 bases and the V segment lost 5 bases, leaving 13 bases of the junction unmatched. The CDR3 loop is CASSPHGGPGGTQYF. The CDR3, as DNA: TGTGCCAGCAGTCCCCACGGGGGACCGGGGGGGACCCAGTACTTC.

The genes are TRBV4-2 and TRBJ2-5; 9 nucleotides line up with TRBD2. The junction had 8 bases not matched to a gene; V was cut back by 2 bases and J by 1 base. CDR1 and CDR2 (germline): LGHNA, YNFKEQ. The CDR3 is 17 amino acids. CDR3 amino acids: CASSQPGAGGPQETQYF. The DNA of the CDR3 is TGTGCCAGCAGCCAACCGGGAGCGGGGGGCCCCCAAGAGACCCAGTACTTC.

This rearrangement joins TRBV30 to TRBJ1-5; possibly TRBD1 for D (6 bases). The CDR3 contains 14 residues. Germline lookup yields CDR1 GTSNPN and CDR2 SVGIG (reference sequence). The V gene lost 3 bases and the J gene lost 5 bases, with 14 bases spanning the gap. This chain's CDR3 is CAWSLRGGHQPQHF. For the CDR3, the DNA is TGTGCCTGGAGCCTCAGGGGCGGTCATCAGCCCCAGCATTTT.